A selection of T cell receptor beta chains follows, all from one sample in a study of cytomegalovirus exposure and HLA in healthy donors. Sequencing was performed with immunoSEQ multiplex PCR; in TCRdb, only in-frame clones are kept and a portion is missing. This sample carries 100,000 to 150,000 clones, approximately 71% of them seen once, and the ten largest clones take about 1%. The sequencing input was PBMCs. The source is an older woman in good health and CMV-seronegative. Both conserved end residues are part of each CDR3. A D gene is named only where the DNA matches it firmly. A clone size is listed for some rows: how often the clone was seen (once, few, many), or a class if it is expanded.

TRBD2	TRBV2	-	TRBJ2-3	CASSGILAGWTDTQYF	TGTGCCAGCAGTGGGATCTTAGCGGGGTGGACAGATACGCAGTATTTT
TRBD2	TRBV4-1	-	TRBJ2-7	CASSQDTLRSGRVYEQYF	TGCGCCAGCAGCCAAGATACACTGAGGAGCGGGAGGGTCTACGAGCAGTACTTC
-	TRBV7-2	-	TRBJ1-2	CASSLPRGGTTGYGYTF	TGTGCCAGCAGCTTACCCCGAGGGGGAACGACGGGCTATGGCTACACCTTC
TRBD2	TRBV4-1	-	TRBJ2-7	CASCPTSGGAGGSYEQYF	TGCGCCAGCTGTCCCACTAGCGGGGGTGCCGGGGGCTCCTACGAGCAGTACTTC
-	TRBV29-1	-	TRBJ1-3	CSVLPRGLGNTIYF	TGCAGCGTTCTGCCCCGGGGGTTAGGAAACACCATATATTTT
TRBD2	TRBV2	-	TRBJ2-3	CASRERLASSSDTQYF	TGTGCCAGCAGAGAGAGACTAGCCTCTAGCTCGGATACGCAGTATTTT
TRBD2	TRBV9	-	TRBJ2-7	CASSPGLAVSYEQYF	TGTGCCAGCAGCCCCGGACTAGCGGTCTCCTACGAGCAGTACTTC
-	TRBV28	-	TRBJ2-1	CASSPIRRQGYEQFF	TGTGCCAGCAGCCCCATCCGGCGTCAGGGGTATGAGCAGTTCTTC
-	TRBV7-7	-	TRBJ2-5	CASSVLGGNIGETQYF	TGTGCTAGCAGCGTGCTTGGGGGGAACATCGGAGAGACCCAGTACTTC
-	TRBV5-4	-	TRBJ2-1	CASGSASVSYNEQFF	TGTGCCAGCGGATCTGCTAGCGTCTCCTACAATGAGCAGTTCTTC
-	TRBV4-2	-	TRBJ1-1	CASSQGALTNTEAFF	TGTGCCAGCAGCCAAGGCGCGCTTACGAACACTGAAGCTTTCTTT
TRBD1	TRBV4-1	-	TRBJ2-7	CASSHGGGGQGSEQYF	TGCGCCAGCAGCCACGGGGGCGGGGGACAGGGCTCCGAGCAGTACTTC
-	TRBV9	-	TRBJ1-1	CASRKTGGGTETFF	TGTGCCAGCAGAAAGACGGGGGGCGGCACTGAAACTTTCTTT
-	TRBV4-2	few	TRBJ2-2	CASSWGLAATGELFF	TGTGCCAGCAGCTGGGGGCTAGCGGCGACCGGGGAGCTGTTTTTT
TRBD1	TRBV2	-	TRBJ2-7	CASRPTGQGYEQYF	TGTGCCAGCAGGCCCACCGGACAGGGCTACGAGCAGTACTTC
-	TRBV5-1	-	TRBJ1-3	CASSLQPANMDITQGRNTIYF	TGCGCCAGCAGCTTGCAACCCGCGAACATGGACATCACGCAGGGGCGGAACACCATATATTTT
-	TRBV2	-	TRBJ1-1	CASRLDIVNTEAFF	TGTGCCAGCAGGTTGGACATAGTGAACACTGAAGCTTTCTTT
TRBD2	TRBV4-2	-	TRBJ2-5	CASSQVASGSKLGETQYF	TGTGCCAGCAGCCAAGTGGCTAGCGGGTCAAAACTGGGAGAGACCCAGTACTTC
-	TRBV29-1	-	TRBJ1-5	CSVGAGASQPQHF	TGCAGCGTTGGGGCGGGGGCGAGTCAGCCCCAGCATTTT
-	TRBV28	-	TRBJ1-5	CASSPGGVGQPQHF	TGTGCCAGCAGTCCGGGTGGCGTTGGTCAGCCCCAGCATTTT
-	TRBV29-1	-	TRBJ1-5	CSVADGLLGNQPQHF	TGCAGCGTCGCCGACGGACTACTCGGCAATCAGCCCCAGCATTTT
TRBD1	TRBV29-1	-	TRBJ1-2	CSVEGGQGSYGYTF	TGCAGCGTTGAGGGAGGACAGGGGAGCTATGGCTACACCTTC
-	TRBV10-1	-	TRBJ2-2	CASSESTGSGELFF	TGCGCCAGCAGTGAGTCCACAGGGTCCGGGGAGCTGTTTTTT
TRBD1	TRBV29-1	few	TRBJ1-1	CSVQGEDTEAFF	TGCAGCGTGCAGGGGGAAGACACTGAAGCTTTCTTT
-	TRBV7-9	-	TRBJ1-3	CASSLVGAGNTIYF	TGTGCCAGCAGCTTAGTAGGGGCTGGAAACACCATATATTTT
TRBD1	TRBV6-5	-	TRBJ1-5	CASSLRGPYQPQHF	TGTGCCAGCAGCCTTAGGGGGCCCTATCAGCCCCAGCATTTT
TRBD1	TRBV27	few	TRBJ1-1	CASSFLQGAGTEAFF	TGTGCCAGCAGCTTTCTCCAGGGGGCTGGCACTGAAGCTTTCTTT
TRBD1	TRBV7-6	-	TRBJ2-2	CASSLAGTGVTGELFF	TGTGCCAGCAGCTTAGCAGGGACAGGGGTTACCGGGGAGCTGTTTTTT
TRBD1	TRBV10-3	-	TRBJ2-7	CAITGTGYEQYF	TGTGCCATCACTGGGACAGGGTACGAGCAGTACTTC
TRBD2	TRBV15	-	TRBJ2-1	CATSRASGISYNEQFF	TGTGCCACCAGCAGAGCAAGCGGGATTTCCTACAATGAGCAGTTCTTC
TRBD1	TRBV10-3	few	TRBJ1-2	CAIAGQGLGYGYTF	TGTGCCATCGCAGGACAGGGCTTGGGCTATGGCTACACCTTC
-	TRBV18	-	TRBJ1-1	CASSPPGAGILRITEAFF	TGTGCCAGCTCACCACCGGGGGCAGGGATCCTTCGTATCACTGAAGCTTTCTTT
-	TRBV6-6	-	TRBJ2-5	CASSYRGRETQYF	TGTGCCAGCAGTTACAGGGGTCGAGAGACCCAGTACTTC
-	TRBV27	-	TRBJ1-1	CASSSYSGTEAFF	TGTGCCAGCAGTTCCTACTCAGGAACTGAAGCTTTCTTT
-	TRBV7-9	-	TRBJ2-1	CASSPMITQGGSYNEQFF	TGTGCCAGCAGCCCGATGATAACGCAGGGGGGTTCCTACAATGAGCAGTTCTTC
TRBD1	TRBV6-1	-	TRBJ2-1	CASSTTGSWDEQFF	TGTGCCAGCAGTACGACAGGGTCTTGGGATGAGCAGTTCTTC
TRBD1	TRBV28	-	TRBJ2-7	CASSYPGTGSYEQYF	TGTGCCAGCAGTTACCCCGGGACAGGGTCCTACGAGCAGTACTTC
TRBD1	TRBV10-2	-	TRBJ2-6	CATQGARGANVLTF	TGCGCCACCCAGGGGGCGAGAGGGGCCAACGTCCTGACTTTC
-	TRBV4-1	-	TRBJ1-2	CASSQDQGLRGYTF	TGCGCCAGCAGCCAAGACCAGGGATTGAGGGGCTACACCTTC
-	TRBV18	-	TRBJ1-1	CASKLHREGWVNTEAFF	TGTGCCAGCAAGCTACACAGGGAAGGATGGGTGAACACTGAAGCTTTCTTT
-	TRBV18	-	TRBJ1-4	CASSPASNEKLFF	TGTGCCAGCTCACCCGCGTCCAATGAAAAACTGTTTTTT
-	TRBV28	-	TRBJ2-3	CASSPRTYTDTQYF	TGTGCCAGCAGTCCCCGGACTTACACAGATACGCAGTATTTT